This T cell receptor (beta chain) came from a study of CD8 T cells in ankylosing spondylitis. Regarding the study as a whole: It appeared that ankylosing spondylitis blood was characterized by a TCR beta motif of under ten highly homologous variants.

TCRdb processed the 5' RACE reads anew with MiXCR; each CDR3 protein has one entry. The sample consists of about 390,000 distinct CDR3 sequences, approximately 20% of them appearing once. About this clonotype: As yet, its antigen is unknown.

Looked up from germline, CDR1 is MNHEY and CDR2 is SVGAGI. CDR3 length equals 16 residues. V was trimmed by 0 bases and J by 7 bases, leaving 15 bases between them. Source material: blood, either unsorted or a sorted T cell fraction (not recorded which). The TCR sequence derives from a male donor with ankylosing spondylitis. This sequence joins TRBV6-5 and TRBJ2-2; either TRBD1 or TRBD2 may supply D (5 bases each). CDR3 DNA: TGTGCCAGCAGTTACTCGGGGGTCTTCTTTGTCGGGGAGCTGTTTTTT. It codes for CASSYSGVFFVGELFF.